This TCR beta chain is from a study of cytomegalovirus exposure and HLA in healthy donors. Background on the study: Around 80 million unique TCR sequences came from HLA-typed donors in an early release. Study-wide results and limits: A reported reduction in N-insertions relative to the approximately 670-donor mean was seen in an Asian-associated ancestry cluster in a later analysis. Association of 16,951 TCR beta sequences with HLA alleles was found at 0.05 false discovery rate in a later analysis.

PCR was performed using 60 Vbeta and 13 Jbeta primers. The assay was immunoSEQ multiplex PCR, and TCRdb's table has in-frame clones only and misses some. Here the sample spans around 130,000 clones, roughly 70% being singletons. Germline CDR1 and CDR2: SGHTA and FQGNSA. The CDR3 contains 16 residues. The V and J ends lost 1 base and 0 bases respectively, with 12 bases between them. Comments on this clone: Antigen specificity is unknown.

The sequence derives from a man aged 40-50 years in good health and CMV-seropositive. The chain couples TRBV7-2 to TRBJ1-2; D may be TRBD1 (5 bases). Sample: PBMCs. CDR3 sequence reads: CASSLETALANYGYTF. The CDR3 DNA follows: TGTGCCAGCAGCTTAGAGACAGCGTTAGCTAACTATGGCTACACCTTC.